This paragraph reports one T cell receptor (beta chain). This clone is a singleton in its sample. The antigen it binds to is not known. No per-base quality is available; no much larger clone lies one base away. From the cysteine through the phenylalanine, the CDR3 covers 14 amino acids. The DNA shown is the 42-base CDR3, in frame from base 1. Trimming takes 7 bases from V and 4 bases from J, and the germline ends sit 14 bases apart. CDR1 and CDR2 were assigned from the germline V gene as MDHEN and SYDVKM. The sample is drawn from a study of long-term antiretroviral therapy in people with HIV (dated by TCRdb to between 2021 and 2022). With respect to the entire study: The earliest samples were collected about a decade before the 2015 WHO recommendation for immediate ART, when ART was typically delayed until CD4 counts fell. This retrospective serial study examined whether starting ART and sustained HIV suppression were associated with changes in the composition and diversity of the TRB repertoire in peripheral blood. A total of roughly 200 cryopreserved PBMC samples came from approximately 30 adults with confirmed HIV infection and were collected serially over a mean of about 6 years (range 1-12). Of the roughly 30 participants with HIV, some 12 were female. No cross-contamination during QIAcube processing was seen in test extractions of a monoclonal T-cell line run alongside around 31 polyclonal samples.

Participants were included only if at least one PBMC sample before ART initiation and at least two post-ART samples were available. Treatment was received in the United States of America by all participants with HIV. Before DNA extraction, cryopreserved samples of 1-10 million PBMC were thawed and washed. At the time of the earliest PBMC sample, participants with HIV were aged between 23 and 54 years. PBMC samples were contributed by each participant from 1-4 timepoints before ART initiation and 2-8 timepoints after ART initiation, with a median of 7 samples. For every participant, serial HIV viral load, CD4+ T-cell count, ART history and demographic data were obtained. Genomic DNA was extracted from unsorted PBMC with a Qiagen kit on a QIAcube, processed in batches of 12 samples. The immunoSEQ hsTCRB v3.0 assay was used at survey level resolution for TRB variable region sequencing. TRB sequencing targeted a depth of about 40,000-50,000 T-cell genomes per sample. TRB libraries were pooled and sequenced on an Illumina MiSeq using a v3 150-cycle kit. Per the authors' processing: Repertoire analysis ran in R within a reproducible Nextflow workflow covering QC, data transformation and analysis. LymphoSeq2, an R package for AIRR-Seq data exploration, was used to implement custom analyses. A handful of samples that yielded fewer than 5000 total TRB sequences were excluded, so that 150 to 200 HIV repertoires were analyzed. Among the roughly 180 retained HIV repertoires, 55 to 60 were collected before ART initiation and more than 120 after ART initiation. Repertoires were downsampled to 5000 TRB nucleotide sequences, and summary statistics were averaged over 100 downsampling iterations. The analysis kept only TRB sequences whose CDR3 regions were at least seven amino acids long. Two measures captured diversity: a Shannon entropy-derived clonality score and the Gini coefficient. Repertoire networks linked the top 5000 CDR3 amino acid sequences whenever two sequences differed by an edit distance of one. Antigen specificity groups and MHC restriction were predicted for TRB CDR3 amino acid sequences with GLIPH2. Known CMV, EBV, HIV or tissue antigen associations were flagged by matching CDR3 amino acid sequences against VDJdb and McPAS-TCR. Pre-ART, post-ART and control groups were compared with Wilcoxon signed-rank tests and Holm-Bonferroni correction. This is the immuneACCESS table as TCRdb keeps it, with only in-frame sequences that have V and J called. A part of the clones is gone; compared with another copy, unresolved V genes explain less than half, and the rest is unexplained. Clone size and the V and J calls come from that table; the DNA yielded D and trimming. Recorded for this sample are some 35,000 clones; about 83% of them occurred a single time. Of the sample, 7.9% falls within the top ten clones.

Overall study results and their limits: HIV repertoires had narrower CDR3 length ranges than controls, and the network structure suggested an antigen-experienced repertoire that shifted only slightly toward naive after ART. Expanded TRB clones identified before ART initiation dominated the repertoire at all time points, although this dominance fluctuated and declined in many PLHIV after ART. Unsorted PBMC were profiled instead of sorted CD4+ and CD8+ T cells because pre-ART samples had limited cell numbers. Samples dated from about 2003 to 2018, and the ART regimens used may be less effective than current ones. Starting ART was linked to a significant rise in TRB diversity, yet even after long-term ART the diversity remained significantly lower than in transplant donor controls. Owing to limited PBMC availability, only the TCR beta chain was sequenced, without alpha chain pairing. Inferences about post-ART repertoire changes are limited because no data were available on ART adherence, viral resistance or therapy changes.

Rearrangement joined TRBV28 to TRBJ1-3, and the D gene may be TRBD1, 5 bases matching. The source material was unsorted PBMCs, sampled 0.4 years before starting antiretroviral therapy. This clonotype originated in a man between 18 and 35 years old with HIV. CDR3 reads: CASTPQGRGNTIYF. The DNA is TGTGCCAGCACCCCCCAGGGTAGGGGAAACACCATATATTTT.